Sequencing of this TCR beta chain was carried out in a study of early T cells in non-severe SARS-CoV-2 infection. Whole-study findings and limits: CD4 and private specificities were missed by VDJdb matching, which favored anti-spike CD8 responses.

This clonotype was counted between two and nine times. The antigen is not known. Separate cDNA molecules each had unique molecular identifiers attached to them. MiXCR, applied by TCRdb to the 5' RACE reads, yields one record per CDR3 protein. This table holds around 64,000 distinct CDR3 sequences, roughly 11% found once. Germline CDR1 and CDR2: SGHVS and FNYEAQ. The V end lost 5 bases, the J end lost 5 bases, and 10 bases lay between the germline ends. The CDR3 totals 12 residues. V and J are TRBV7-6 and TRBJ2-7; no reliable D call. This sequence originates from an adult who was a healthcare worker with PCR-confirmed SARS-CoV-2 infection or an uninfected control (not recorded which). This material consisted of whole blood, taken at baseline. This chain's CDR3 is CASSPSNDEQYF. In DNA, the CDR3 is TGTGCCAGCAGCCCCTCGAATGACGAGCAGTACTTC.